Described below is a single T cell receptor (beta chain) sequence and its context. Per the study methods: How many nucleated cells were present was estimated from reference gene primer amplification. TCRdb's table, derived via immunoSEQ multiplex PCR, lists solely in-frame clones and lacks some. That table supplies the V and J calls and clone size; D and trimming were determined from the DNA. Of about 100,000 clones listed, around 88% were seen once; the top ten hold roughly 4.7%. The sample belongs to a study of blood T cell repertoires in COVID-19. Across the whole study: Sample material is recorded as cDNA or gDNA derived from T cells, B-cell-depleted T cells, or PBMCs.

There are 15 residues in the CDR3. V lost 6 bases, J lost 8 bases, and 9 bases stayed unmatched. The germline V gene has CDR1 MNHEY and CDR2 SMNVEV (reference sequence). What was sequenced was peripheral blood. The J gene is TRBJ2-1, the V gene TRBV27; 11 bases match TRBD2. This TCR came from a human donor in a cohort sampled during active COVID-19. The CDR3 region has the DNA TGTGCCAGCAGGTCCGGGACTAGCGGCTCCGATGAGCAGTTCTTC. Its protein is CASRSGTSGSDEQFF.